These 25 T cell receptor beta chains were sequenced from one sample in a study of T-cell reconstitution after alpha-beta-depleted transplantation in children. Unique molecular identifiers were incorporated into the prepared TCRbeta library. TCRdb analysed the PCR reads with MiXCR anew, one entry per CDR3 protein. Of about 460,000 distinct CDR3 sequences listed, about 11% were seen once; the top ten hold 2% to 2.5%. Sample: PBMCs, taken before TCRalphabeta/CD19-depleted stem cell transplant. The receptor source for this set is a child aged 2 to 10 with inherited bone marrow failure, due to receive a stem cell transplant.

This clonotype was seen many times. The CDR3 reads CAISESLLAVYNEQFF. The CDR3 DNA sequence: TGTGCCATCAGTGAGAGTTTACTAGCGGTATACAATGAGCAGTTCTTC. The rearrangement joins TRBV10-3 to TRBJ2-1, with TRBD2 identical over 8 bases. This CDR3 has 16 amino acids. Germline CDR1 reads ENHRY; CDR2 reads SYGVKD. V lost 2 bases and J lost 4; bases outside the gene matches: 7.

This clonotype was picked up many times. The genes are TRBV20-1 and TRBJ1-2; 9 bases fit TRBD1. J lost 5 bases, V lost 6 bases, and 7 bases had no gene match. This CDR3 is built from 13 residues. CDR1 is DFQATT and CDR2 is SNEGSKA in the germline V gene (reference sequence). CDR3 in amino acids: CSAPGGTGYGYTF. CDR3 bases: TGCAGTGCACCAGGGGGGACAGGGTATGGCTACACCTTC.

For the CDR3, the DNA is TGTGCCAGCAGACCACAGGGAACGACGTCCTACAATGAGCAGTTCTTC. Amino acid sequence: CASRPQGTTSYNEQFF. The rearrangement links TRBV27 to TRBJ2-1; weak D call: TRBD1 (6 bases). The CDR3 consists of 16 residues. The germline V and J ends were trimmed by 6 bases and 1 base, with 16 bases remaining between them. Germline V gives CDR1 MNHEY, CDR2 SMNVEV (reference sequence).

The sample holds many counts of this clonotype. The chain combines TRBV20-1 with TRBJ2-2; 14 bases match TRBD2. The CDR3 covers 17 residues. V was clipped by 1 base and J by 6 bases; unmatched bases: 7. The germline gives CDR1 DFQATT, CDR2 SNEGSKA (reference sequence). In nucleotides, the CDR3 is TGCAGTGCTAGAGCCCCGGGACTAGCGGGAGAGTCCGGGGAGCTGTTTTTT. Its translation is CSARAPGLAGESGELFF.

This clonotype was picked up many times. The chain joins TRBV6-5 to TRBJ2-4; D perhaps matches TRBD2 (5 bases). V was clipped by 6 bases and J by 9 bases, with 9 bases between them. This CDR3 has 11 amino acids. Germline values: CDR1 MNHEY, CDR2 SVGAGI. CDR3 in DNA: TGTGCCAGCAGCCGGGATGGCATTCAGTACTTC. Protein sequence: CASSRDGIQYF.

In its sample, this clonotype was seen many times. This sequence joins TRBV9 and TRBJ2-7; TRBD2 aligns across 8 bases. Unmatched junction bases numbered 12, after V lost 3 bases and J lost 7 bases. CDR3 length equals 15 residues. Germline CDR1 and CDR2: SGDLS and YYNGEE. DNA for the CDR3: TGTGCCAGCAGCGAGAAGGGACTAGTCCCGGGAGAGCAGTACTTC. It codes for CASSEKGLVPGEQYF. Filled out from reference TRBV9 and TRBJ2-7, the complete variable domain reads DSGVTQTPKHLITATGQRVTLRCSPRSGDLSVYWYQQSLDQGLQFLIQYYNGEERAKGNILERFSAQQFPDLHSELNLSSLELGDSALYFCASSEKGLVPGEQYFGPGTRLTVT.

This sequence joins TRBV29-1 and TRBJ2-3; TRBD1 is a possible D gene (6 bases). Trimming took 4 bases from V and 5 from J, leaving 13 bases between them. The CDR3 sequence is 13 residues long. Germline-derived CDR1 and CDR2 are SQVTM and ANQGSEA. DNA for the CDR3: TGCAGCGTTGCCTCAGGGGCGATAGATACGCAGTATTTT. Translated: CSVASGAIDTQYF.

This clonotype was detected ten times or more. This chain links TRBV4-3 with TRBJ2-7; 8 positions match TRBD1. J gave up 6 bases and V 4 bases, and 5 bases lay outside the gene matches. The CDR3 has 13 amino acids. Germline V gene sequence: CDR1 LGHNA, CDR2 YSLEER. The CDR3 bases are TGCGCCAGCAGCCTTGTGACAGGGGCCGAGCAGTACTTC. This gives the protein CASSLVTGAEQYF.

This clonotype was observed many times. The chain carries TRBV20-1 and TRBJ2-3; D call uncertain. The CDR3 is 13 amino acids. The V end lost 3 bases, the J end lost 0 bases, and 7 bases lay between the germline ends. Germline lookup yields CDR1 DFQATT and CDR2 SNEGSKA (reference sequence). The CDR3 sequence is CSARWASTDTQYF. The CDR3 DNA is TGCAGTGCTAGGTGGGCAAGCACAGATACGCAGTATTTT.

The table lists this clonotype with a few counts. As DNA, the CDR3 is TGCAGTGCTAGCCTACAGGGCAACTATGGCTACACCTTC. Translating it yields CSASLQGNYGYTF. V usage is TRBV20-1 and J usage is TRBJ1-2, with D possibly matching TRBD1 (6 bases). The CDR3 spans 13 residues. V was cut by 3 bases and J by 2 bases, with 10 bases left in between. Germline values: CDR1 DFQATT, CDR2 SNEGSKA (reference sequence).

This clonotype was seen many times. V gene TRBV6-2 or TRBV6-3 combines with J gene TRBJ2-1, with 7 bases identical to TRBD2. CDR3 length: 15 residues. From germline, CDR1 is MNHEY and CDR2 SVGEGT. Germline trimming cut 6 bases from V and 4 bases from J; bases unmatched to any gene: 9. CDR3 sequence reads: CASSPWGRAYNEQFF. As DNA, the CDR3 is TGTGCCAGCAGCCCTTGGGGGAGGGCGTACAATGAGCAGTTCTTC.

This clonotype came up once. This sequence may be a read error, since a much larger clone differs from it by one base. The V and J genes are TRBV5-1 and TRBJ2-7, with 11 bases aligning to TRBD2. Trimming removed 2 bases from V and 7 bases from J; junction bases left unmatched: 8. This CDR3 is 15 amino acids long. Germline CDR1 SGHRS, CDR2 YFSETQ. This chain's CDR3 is CASSLLAGAPGEQYF. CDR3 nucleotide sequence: TGCGCCAGCAGCTTACTAGCGGGAGCGCCGGGAGAGCAGTACTTC.

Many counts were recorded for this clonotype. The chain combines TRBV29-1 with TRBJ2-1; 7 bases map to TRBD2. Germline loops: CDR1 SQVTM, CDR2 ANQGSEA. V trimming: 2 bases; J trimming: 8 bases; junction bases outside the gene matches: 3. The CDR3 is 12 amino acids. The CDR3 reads CSVESSGDEQFF. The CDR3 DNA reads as TGCAGCGTTGAATCTAGCGGCGATGAGCAGTTCTTC.

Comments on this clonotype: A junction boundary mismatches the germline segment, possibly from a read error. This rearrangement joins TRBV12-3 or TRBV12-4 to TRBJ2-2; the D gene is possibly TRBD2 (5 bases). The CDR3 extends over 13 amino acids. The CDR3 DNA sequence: TGTGCCAGCAGTTTAGTCGAGTCCGGGGAGCCGTTTTTT. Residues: CASSLVESGEPFF.

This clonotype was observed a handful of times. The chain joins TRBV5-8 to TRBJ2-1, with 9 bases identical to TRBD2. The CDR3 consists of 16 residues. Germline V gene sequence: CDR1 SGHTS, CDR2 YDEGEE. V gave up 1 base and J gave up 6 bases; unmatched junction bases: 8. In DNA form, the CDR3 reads TGTGCCAGCAGCTTGTGGGATAGCGGGAGACCCAATGAGCAGTTCTTC. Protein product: CASSLWDSGRPNEQFF.

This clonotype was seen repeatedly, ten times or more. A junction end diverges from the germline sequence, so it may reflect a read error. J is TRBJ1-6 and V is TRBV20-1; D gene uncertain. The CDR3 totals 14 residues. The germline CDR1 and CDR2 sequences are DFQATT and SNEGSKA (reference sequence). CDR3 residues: CSARDSLEGSPLHF. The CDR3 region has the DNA TGCAGTGCTCGAGACTCCCTCGAGGGTTCACCCCTCCACTTT.

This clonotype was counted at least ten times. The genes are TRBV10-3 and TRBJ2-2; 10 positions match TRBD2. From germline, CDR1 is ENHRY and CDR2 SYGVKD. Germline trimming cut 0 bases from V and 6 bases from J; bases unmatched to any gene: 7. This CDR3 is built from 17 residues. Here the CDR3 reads CAISESPSGSSAGELFF. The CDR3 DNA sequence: TGTGCCATCAGTGAGTCGCCTAGCGGGAGTTCGGCCGGGGAGCTGTTTTTT.

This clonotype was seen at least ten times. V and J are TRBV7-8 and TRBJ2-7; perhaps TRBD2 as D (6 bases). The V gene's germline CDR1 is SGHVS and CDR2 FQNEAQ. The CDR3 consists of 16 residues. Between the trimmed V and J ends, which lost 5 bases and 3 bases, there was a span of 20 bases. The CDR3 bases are TGTGCCAGCAGCCATGGACCCGGGACTCGTTACTACGAGCAGTACTTC. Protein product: CASSHGPGTRYYEQYF.

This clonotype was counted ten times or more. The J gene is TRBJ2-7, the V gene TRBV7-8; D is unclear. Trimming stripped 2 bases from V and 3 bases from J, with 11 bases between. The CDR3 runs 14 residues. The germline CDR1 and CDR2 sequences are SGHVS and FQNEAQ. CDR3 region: CASSLSATGYEQYF. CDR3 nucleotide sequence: TGTGCCAGCAGCTTATCGGCTACGGGCTACGAGCAGTACTTC. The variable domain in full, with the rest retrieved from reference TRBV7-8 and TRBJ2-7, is GAGVSQSPRYKVAKRGQDVALRCDPISGHVSLFWYQQALGQGPEFLTYFQNEAQLDKSGLPSDRFFAERPEGSVSTLKIQRTQQEDSAVYLCASSLSATGYEQYFGPGTRLTVT.

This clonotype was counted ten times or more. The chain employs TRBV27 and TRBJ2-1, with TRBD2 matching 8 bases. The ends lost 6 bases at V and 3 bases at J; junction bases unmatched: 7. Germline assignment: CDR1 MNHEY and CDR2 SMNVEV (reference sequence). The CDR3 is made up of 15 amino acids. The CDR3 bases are TGTGCCAGCAGCCGCCTTAGCGGGATCTACAATGAGCAGTTCTTC. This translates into CASSRLSGIYNEQFF.

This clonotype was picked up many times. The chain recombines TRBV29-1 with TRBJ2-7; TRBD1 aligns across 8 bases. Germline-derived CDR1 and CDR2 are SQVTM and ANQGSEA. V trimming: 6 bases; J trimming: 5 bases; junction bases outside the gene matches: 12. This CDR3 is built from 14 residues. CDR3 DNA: TGCAGCGTCAGCCCGGACAGGGAGTCCGACGAGCAGTACTTC. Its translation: CSVSPDRESDEQYF.

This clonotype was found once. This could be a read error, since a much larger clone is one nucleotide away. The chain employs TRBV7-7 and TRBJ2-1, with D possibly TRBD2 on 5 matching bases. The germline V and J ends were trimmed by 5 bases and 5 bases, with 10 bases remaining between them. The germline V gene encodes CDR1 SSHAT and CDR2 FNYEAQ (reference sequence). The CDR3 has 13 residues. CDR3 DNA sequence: TGTGCCAGCAGCATTAGCGCGAACAATGAGCAGTTCTTC. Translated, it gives CASSISANNEQFF.

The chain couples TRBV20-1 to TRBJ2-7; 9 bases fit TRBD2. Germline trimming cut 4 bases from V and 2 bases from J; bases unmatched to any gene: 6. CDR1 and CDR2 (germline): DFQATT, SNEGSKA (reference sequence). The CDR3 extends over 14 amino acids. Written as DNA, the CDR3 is TGCAGTGCTACCAGACTAGCGGTAACCTACGAGCAGTACTTC. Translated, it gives CSATRLAVTYEQYF.

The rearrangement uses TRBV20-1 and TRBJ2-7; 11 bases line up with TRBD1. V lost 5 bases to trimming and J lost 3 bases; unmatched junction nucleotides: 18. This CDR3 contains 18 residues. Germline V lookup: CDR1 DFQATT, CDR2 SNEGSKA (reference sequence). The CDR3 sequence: CSAHASGQGVFGDYEQYF. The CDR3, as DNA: TGCAGTGCTCATGCCTCGGGACAGGGGGTTTTCGGGGACTACGAGCAGTACTTC.

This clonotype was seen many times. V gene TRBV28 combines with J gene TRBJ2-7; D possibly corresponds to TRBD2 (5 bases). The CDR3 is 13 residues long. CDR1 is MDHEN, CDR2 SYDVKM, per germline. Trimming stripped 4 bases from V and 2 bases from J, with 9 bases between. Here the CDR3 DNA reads TGTGCCAGCAGTTCCGGGAACCCCTACGAGCAGTACTTC. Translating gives CASSSGNPYEQYF. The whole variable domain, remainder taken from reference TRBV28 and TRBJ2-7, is DVKVTQSSRYLVKRTGEKVFLECVQDMDHENMFWYRQDPGLGLRLIYFSYDVKMKEKGDIPEGYSVSREKKERFSLILESASTNQTSMYLCASSSGNPYEQYFGPGTRLTVT.